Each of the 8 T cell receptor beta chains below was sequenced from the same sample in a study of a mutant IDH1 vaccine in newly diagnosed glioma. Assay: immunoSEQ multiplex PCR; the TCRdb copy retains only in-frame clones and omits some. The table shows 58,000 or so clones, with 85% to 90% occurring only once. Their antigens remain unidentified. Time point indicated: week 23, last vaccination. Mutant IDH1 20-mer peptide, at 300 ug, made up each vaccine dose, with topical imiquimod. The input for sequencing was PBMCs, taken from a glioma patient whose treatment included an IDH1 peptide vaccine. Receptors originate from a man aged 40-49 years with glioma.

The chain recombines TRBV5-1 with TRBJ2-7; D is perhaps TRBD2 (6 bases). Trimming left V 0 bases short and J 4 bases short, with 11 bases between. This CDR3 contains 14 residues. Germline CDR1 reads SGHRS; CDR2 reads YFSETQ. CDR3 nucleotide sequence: TGCGCCAGCAGCTTGGCCCCGGGGGTTTACGAGCAGTACTTC. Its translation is CASSLAPGVYEQYF.

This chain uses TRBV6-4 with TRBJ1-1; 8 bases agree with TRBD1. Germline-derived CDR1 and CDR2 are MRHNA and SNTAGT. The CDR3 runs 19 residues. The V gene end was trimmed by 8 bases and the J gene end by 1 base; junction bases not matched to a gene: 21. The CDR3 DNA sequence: TGTGCCAGCCAGCGTTACTGTACAGGGGGAGGTTGTTCGAACACTGAAGCTTTCTTT. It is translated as CASQRYCTGGGCSNTEAFF.

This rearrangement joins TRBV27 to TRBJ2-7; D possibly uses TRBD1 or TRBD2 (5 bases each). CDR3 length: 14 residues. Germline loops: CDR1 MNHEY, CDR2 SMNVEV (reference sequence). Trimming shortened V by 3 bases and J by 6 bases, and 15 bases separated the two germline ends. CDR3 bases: TGTGCCAGCAGTTTGGGGACCCGTCCCCTCGAGCAGTACTTC. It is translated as CASSLGTRPLEQYF.

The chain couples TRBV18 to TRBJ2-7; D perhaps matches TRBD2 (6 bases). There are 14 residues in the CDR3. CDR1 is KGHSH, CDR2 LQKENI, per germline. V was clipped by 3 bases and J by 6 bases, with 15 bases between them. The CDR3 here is CASSPNQLALEQYF. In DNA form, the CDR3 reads TGTGCCAGCTCACCGAACCAACTAGCCCTCGAGCAGTACTTC.

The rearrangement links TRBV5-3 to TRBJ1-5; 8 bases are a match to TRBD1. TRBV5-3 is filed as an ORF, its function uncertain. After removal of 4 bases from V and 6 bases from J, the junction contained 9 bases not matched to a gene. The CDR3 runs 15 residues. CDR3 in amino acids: CARSVGTGTFQPQHF. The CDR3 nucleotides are TGTGCCAGAAGCGTGGGGACAGGAACTTTTCAGCCCCAGCATTTT.

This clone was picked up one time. CDR3 bases: TGCAGTGCTAGTAGCAGCGGGGAGCTGTTTTTT. Protein sequence: CSASSSGELFF. The chain is built from TRBV20-1 and TRBJ2-2; D ambiguous. The CDR3 length is 11 residues. Trimming took off 3 bases at V and 7 bases at J, with 6 bases between the two ends. The germline V gene has CDR1 DFQATT and CDR2 SNEGSKA (reference sequence).

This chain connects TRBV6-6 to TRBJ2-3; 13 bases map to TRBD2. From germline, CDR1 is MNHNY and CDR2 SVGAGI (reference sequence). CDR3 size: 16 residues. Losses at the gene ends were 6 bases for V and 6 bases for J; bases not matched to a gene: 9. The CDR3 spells CASRGLAGDRGDTQYF. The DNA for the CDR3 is TGTGCCAGCAGAGGACTAGCGGGAGACAGAGGGGATACGCAGTATTTT.

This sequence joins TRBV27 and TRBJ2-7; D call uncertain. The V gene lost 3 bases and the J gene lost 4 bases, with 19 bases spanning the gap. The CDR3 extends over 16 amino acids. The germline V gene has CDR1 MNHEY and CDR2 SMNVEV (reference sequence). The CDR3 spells CASSLRSPPAPYEQYF. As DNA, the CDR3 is TGTGCCAGCAGTTTGAGGAGTCCCCCTGCGCCATACGAGCAGTACTTC.